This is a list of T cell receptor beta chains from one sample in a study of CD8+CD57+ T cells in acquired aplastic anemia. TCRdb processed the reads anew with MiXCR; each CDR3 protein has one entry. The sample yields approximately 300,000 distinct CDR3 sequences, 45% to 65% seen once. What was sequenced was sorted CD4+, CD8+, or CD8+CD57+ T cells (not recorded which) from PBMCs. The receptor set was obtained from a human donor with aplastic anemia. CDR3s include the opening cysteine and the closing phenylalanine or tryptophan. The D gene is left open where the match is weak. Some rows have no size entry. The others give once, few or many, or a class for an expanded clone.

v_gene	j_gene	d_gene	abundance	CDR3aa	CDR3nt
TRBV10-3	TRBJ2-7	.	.	CASSPGLSLSYEQYF	TGTGCCAGCAGCCCGGGTCTTTCCCTCTCCTACGAGCAGTACTTC
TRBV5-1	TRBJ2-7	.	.	CASSSVPGAYEQYF	TGCGCCAGCAGCTCGGTCCCGGGAGCCTACGAGCAGTACTTC
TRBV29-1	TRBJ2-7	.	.	CSARLVYEQYF	TGCAGTGCTAGACTAGTCTACGAGCAGTACTTC
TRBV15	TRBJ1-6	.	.	CATSRGGLGGGSPLHF	TGTGCCACCAGCAGAGGGGGCCTCGGGGGAGGTTCACCCCTCCACTTT
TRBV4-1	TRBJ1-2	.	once	CASSQSRNYGYTF	TGCGCCAGCAGCCAATCACGTAACTATGGCTACACCTTC
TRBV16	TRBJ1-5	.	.	CASSPFGASQPQHF	TGTGCCAGCAGCCCCTTCGGGGCGAGTCAGCCCCAGCATTTT
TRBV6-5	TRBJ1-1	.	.	CASSQGNTEAFF	TGTGCCAGCAGCCAGGGGAACACTGAAGCTTTCTTT
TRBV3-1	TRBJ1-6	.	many	CASSQGSVTNSPLHF	TGTGCCAGCAGCCAAGGGTCAGTAACCAACTCACCCCTCCACTTT
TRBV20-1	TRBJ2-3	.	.	CSAMGSRDNPDTQYF	TGCAGTGCCATGGGGTCGCGGGATAACCCAGATACGCAATATTTT
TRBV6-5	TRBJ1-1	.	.	CASSYSQDNTEAFF	TGTGCCAGCAGTTACTCGCAGGATAACACTGAAGCTTTCTTT
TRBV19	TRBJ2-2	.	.	CASSNSPGLGELFF	TGTGCCAGTAGTAACTCCCCCGGGCTCGGGGAGCTGTTTTTT
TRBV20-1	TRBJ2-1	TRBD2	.	CSALVRDRGRALHEQFF	TGCAGTGCTTTGGTCCGGGACCGCGGGAGGGCCCTGCATGAGCAGTTCTTC
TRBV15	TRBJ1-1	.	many	CATSRDPRQSLEAFF	TGTGCCACCAGCAGAGATCCCCGACAGAGTCTTGAAGCTTTCTTT
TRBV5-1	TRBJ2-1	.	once	CASSLDLSYNEQFF	TGTGCCAGCAGCTTGGATCTCTCCTACAATGAGCAGTTCTTC
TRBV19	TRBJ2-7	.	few	CASSMDGRDEQYF	TGTGCCAGTAGTATGGATGGCAGGGACGAGCAGTACTTC
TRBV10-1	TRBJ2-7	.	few	CASSSLRDSYEQYF	TGCGCCAGCAGTTCCCTCAGGGACTCCTACGAGCAGTACTTC
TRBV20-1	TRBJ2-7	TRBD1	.	CSASPHTGQEYYEQYF	TGCAGTGCTAGTCCTCACACGGGACAGGAATACTACGAGCAGTACTTC
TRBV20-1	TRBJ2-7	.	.	CSAMQGFYEQYF	TGCAGTGCGATGCAGGGGTTTTACGAGCAGTACTTC
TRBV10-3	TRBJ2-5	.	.	CAIRGIQETQYF	TGTGCCATCAGAGGGATCCAAGAGACCCAGTACTTC
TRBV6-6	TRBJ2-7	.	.	CASSEGLPAYEQYF	TGTGCCAGCAGTGAAGGACTTCCCGCCTACGAGCAGTACTTC
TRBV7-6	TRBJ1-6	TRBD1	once	CASSLGQGGSSPLRF	TGTGCCAGCAGCTTAGGACAGGGAGGTAGTTCACCCCTCCGCTTT
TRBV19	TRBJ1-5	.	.	CASTRGGRDDQPQHF	TGTGCCAGTACCCGAGGAGGCAGGGACGATCAGCCCCAGCATTTT
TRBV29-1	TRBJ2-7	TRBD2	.	CSGTGLTLEQYF	TGCAGCGGAACGGGACTAACCCTCGAGCAGTACTTC
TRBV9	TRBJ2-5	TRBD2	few	CASSLSGGLETQYF	TGTGCCAGCAGCTTAAGCGGGGGGTTAGAGACCCAGTACTTC
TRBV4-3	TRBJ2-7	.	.	CASSQDPGQSGQYF	TGCGCCAGCAGCCAGGACCCCGGTCAGTCTGGGCAGTACTTC
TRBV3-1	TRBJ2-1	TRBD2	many	CASSPLERGAYNEQFF	TGTGCCAGCAGCCCCCTGGAGCGGGGGGCCTACAATGAGCAGTTCTTC
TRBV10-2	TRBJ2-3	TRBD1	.	CASSDMAGGPTDTQYF	TGCGCCAGCAGTGATATGGCAGGGGGCCCCACAGATACGCAGTATTTT
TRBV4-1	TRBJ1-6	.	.	CASSQEQGSYNSPLHF	TGCGCCAGCAGCCAAGAGCAGGGGTCCTATAATTCACCCCTCCACTTT
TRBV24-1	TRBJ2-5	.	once	CATSESPGLETQYF	TGTGCCACCAGTGAATCGCCGGGCCTAGAGACCCAGTACTTC